This passage covers 14 T cell receptor beta chains from one sample sequenced in a study of control samples from healthy donors and cancer patients. The protocol was immunoSEQ multiplex PCR, while the TCRdb copy is restricted to in-frame clones and leaves out a portion. Of 90,000 to 150,000 clones listed, approximately 90% are singletons. Sequenced: blood. The receptors shown here come from a young woman in good health.

In regard to this clone: Mismatch with germline at one junction end may stem from a read error. V and J are TRBV7-7 and TRBJ2-2; D perhaps matches TRBD2 (5 bases). The germline V gene has CDR1 SSHAT and CDR2 FNYEAQ (reference sequence). The CDR3 length is 13 residues. The CDR3 bases are TGTGCTAGCAGCTTAAAATGGGAGGGGGAGCTGTTTTTT. Amino acids: CASSLKWEGELFF.

This sequence joins TRBV27 and TRBJ1-4; TRBD1 might be the D (5 bases). This CDR3 is built from 16 residues. V lost 2 bases and J 8 bases, leaving 18 bases between the germline ends. The germline gives CDR1 MNHEY, CDR2 SMNVEV (reference sequence). The DNA of the CDR3 is TGTGCCAGCAGTTTAGGGGCCAGGCCGGGTAACGAAAAACTGTTTTTT. Translated, it gives CASSLGARPGNEKLFF.

J is TRBJ1-1 and V is TRBV5-6; D ambiguous. The germline V and J ends were trimmed by 7 bases and 0 bases, with 10 bases remaining between them. This CDR3 region has 13 residues. CDR1 and CDR2 (germline): SGHDT, YYEEEE. The CDR3 protein is CASGGRMNTEAFF. CDR3 DNA: TGTGCCAGCGGAGGGAGAATGAACACTGAAGCTTTCTTT. The whole variable domain, filled in from reference TRBV5-6 and TRBJ1-1, reads DAGVTQSPTHLIKTRGQQVTLRCSPKSGHDTVSWYQQALGQGPQFIFQYYEEEERQRGNFPDRFSGHQFPNYSSELNVNALLLGDSALYLCASGGRMNTEAFFGQGTRLTVV.

The rearrangement links TRBV19 to TRBJ1-3, with a possible D match to TRBD1 (5 bases). The CDR3 sequence is 15 residues long. The germline gives CDR1 LNHDA, CDR2 SQIVND (reference sequence). With 5 bases removed from V and 0 bases from J, the gap between germline ends came to 11 bases. The CDR3 loop reads CASSFGGYSGNTIYF. CDR3 nucleotides: TGTGCCAGTAGTTTCGGGGGATACTCTGGAAACACCATATATTTT.

The rearrangement uses TRBV2 and TRBJ2-5; D not resolved. Per germline, CDR1 SNHLY and CDR2 FYNNEI. V dropped 3 bases and J dropped 5 bases, with 16 bases sitting between them. CDR3 size: 15 residues. The CDR3 nucleotides are TGTGCCAGCAGTGAGATCACGTATCCGAAGGAGACCCAGTACTTC. Amino acids: CASSEITYPKETQYF.

In its sample, this clone was seen once. The chain combines TRBV6-2 or TRBV6-3 with TRBJ1-1; a weak D match, TRBD1 (6 bases). The V end was cut by 7 bases, the J end by 0 bases, with 12 bases between. Germline assignment: CDR1 MNHEY and CDR2 SVGEGT. The CDR3 length is 14 residues. CDR3 nucleotides: TGTGCCAGCACCCCGGGACACCTGAACACTGAAGCTTTCTTT. Its translation: CASTPGHLNTEAFF.

A single count supports this clone. The rearrangement joins TRBV7-8 to TRBJ2-4; D remains unclear. Germline CDR1 reads SGHVS; CDR2 reads FQNEAQ. The CDR3 is made up of 18 amino acids. V gave up 0 bases and J gave up 0 bases, with 15 bases separating them. CDR3 DNA: TGTGCCAGCAGCTTAGCGTATCCCCCCGACTTAGCCAAAAACATTCAGTACTTC. It specifies CASSLAYPPDLAKNIQYF.

The chain carries TRBV6-5 and TRBJ1-1, with TRBD1 matching over 8 bases. The V gene's germline CDR1 is MNHEY and CDR2 SVGAGI. CDR3 length: 14 residues. The V segment lost 6 bases and the J segment 8 bases; nucleotides outside the gene matches: 11. This CDR3 is CASSSGGEKYEAFF. The CDR3 nucleotides read TGTGCCAGCAGCTCAGGGGGCGAGAAGTACGAAGCTTTCTTT.

V and J are TRBV4-3 and TRBJ2-7; D is unresolved. The CDR3 is made up of 13 amino acids. Germline V lookup: CDR1 LGHNA, CDR2 YSLEER. V was cut by 1 base and J by 8 bases, with 12 bases left in between. In nucleotides, the CDR3 is TGCGCCAGCAGCCAAGTGCCCGGGCAACAGCAGTACTTC. It is translated as CASSQVPGQQQYF.

V is TRBV29-1 and J is TRBJ1-2, with D unresolved. Trimming shortened V by 4 bases and J by 5 bases, and 11 bases separated the two germline ends. This CDR3 region has 12 residues. Germline V gene lookup returns CDR1 SQVTM and CDR2 ANQGSEA. The CDR3 DNA reads TGCAGCGTTGTTACCAGAGGGTATGGCTACACCTTC. Translating gives CSVVTRGYGYTF.

V is TRBV7-9 and J is TRBJ1-3; D unclear. The germline CDR1 and CDR2 sequences are SEHNR and FQNEAQ (reference sequence). V gave up 3 bases and J gave up 4 bases, with 4 bases separating them. The CDR3 loop spans 12 amino acids. The CDR3, as DNA: TGTGCCAGCAGCTTCGACGGAAACACCATATATTTT. Amino acid sequence: CASSFDGNTIYF. Combining the CDR3 with reference TRBV7-9 and TRBJ1-3 gives the whole variable domain DTGVSQNPRHKITKRGQNVTFRCDPISEHNRLYWYRQTLGQGPEFLTYFQNEAQLEKSRLLSDRFSAERPKGSFSTLEIQRTEQGDSAMYLCASSFDGNTIYFGEGSWLTVV.

The chain combines TRBV11-2 with TRBJ1-1, with D perhaps matching TRBD1 (6 bases). The CDR3 runs to 16 residues. Trimming removed 2 bases from V and 5 bases from J, with 18 bases in between. The V gene's germline CDR1 is SGHAT and CDR2 FQNNGV. CDR3 DNA: TGTGCCAGCAGCTTAAGGGGGGCACAGGGATGGACTGAAGCTTTCTTT. Its protein is CASSLRGAQGWTEAFF.

The chain employs TRBV18 and TRBJ1-1; D gene uncertain. The CDR3 loop spans 15 amino acids. From germline, CDR1 is KGHSH and CDR2 LQKENI. V lost 2 bases and J 10 bases, leaving 20 bases between the germline ends. The CDR3 reads CASSPGGLGFVGAFF. The CDR3 DNA reads as TGTGCCAGCTCACCAGGAGGACTCGGGTTCGTAGGAGCTTTCTTT.

The CDR3 region is CASSRDRVLGDTQYF. The CDR3, as DNA: TGCGCCAGCAGCCGGGACAGGGTTTTAGGAGATACGCAGTATTTT. This chain uses TRBV4-3 with TRBJ2-3, with 9 bases aligning to TRBD1. The germline CDR1 and CDR2 sequences are LGHNA and YSLEER. The trim removed 4 bases at V and 5 bases at J, leaving 7 bases unmatched. The CDR3 totals 15 residues.